A single sample is the source of the 15 T cell receptor beta chains below, sequenced in a study of blood T cell repertoires in COVID-19. Sequenced by immunoSEQ multiplex PCR; TCRdb stores in-frame clones only, minus some. Of around 270,000 clones detected, more than 85% appear once; the ten largest clones hold approximately 2.6%. The sequenced sample consisted of peripheral blood. The origin of the receptors is a person in their late teens or twenties with COVID-19, enrolled during active disease.

This clone was counted once. The chain couples TRBV30 to TRBJ1-5, with D uncertain. Trimming cost V 5 bases and J 1 base, with 9 bases left between them. The CDR3 covers 13 residues. Germline lookup yields CDR1 GTSNPN and CDR2 SVGIG (reference sequence). The CDR3 spells CAWGQESNQPQHF. In DNA, the CDR3 is TGTGCCTGGGGGCAAGAGAGCAATCAGCCCCAGCATTTT. The full variable domain, completed using reference TRBV30 and TRBJ1-5, is SQTIHQWPATLVQPVGSPLSLECTVEGTSNPNLYWYRQAAGRGLQLLFYSVGIGQISSEVPQNLSASRPQDRQFILSSKKLLLSDSGFYLCAWGQESNQPQHFGDGTRLSIL.

V is TRBV2 and J is TRBJ1-1; D unclear. Germline lookup yields CDR1 SNHLY and CDR2 FYNNEI. The V gene lost 2 bases and the J gene lost 7 bases, with 8 bases spanning the gap. The CDR3 spans 12 residues. CDR3 in amino acids: CASSEMASEAFF. The CDR3 nucleotides read TGTGCCAGCAGTGAAATGGCCAGTGAAGCTTTCTTT. Variable domain in full (rest from reference TRBV2 and TRBJ1-1): EPEVTQTPSHQVTQMGQEVILRCVPISNHLYFYWYRQILGQKVEFLVSFYNNEISEKSEIFDDQFSVERPDGSNFTLKIRSTKLEDSAMYFCASSEMASEAFFGQGTRLTVV.

The chain combines TRBV15 with TRBJ1-2; the D gene is possibly TRBD1 (5 bases). Germline V gene sequence: CDR1 LNHNV, CDR2 YYDKDF (reference sequence). The CDR3 length is 13 residues. V lost 3 bases and J lost 4, with 9 bases in between. In DNA form, the CDR3 reads TGTGCCACCAGCAGCGCGGGACTCTATGGCTACACCTTC. Translation: CATSSAGLYGYTF.

The gene calls are TRBV7-9 and TRBJ2-3; TRBD2 matches 7 bases. After removal of 1 base from V and 2 bases from J, the junction contained 6 bases not matched to a gene. The CDR3 spans 16 residues. Germline CDR1 reads SEHNR; CDR2 reads FQNEAQ (reference sequence). CDR3 residues: CASSLGLAAPTDTQYF. The CDR3 nucleotides read TGTGCCAGCAGCTTAGGCCTAGCGGCCCCCACAGATACGCAGTATTTT.

This clone was seen a few times. An end of the junction differs from the germline gene, which may be a read error. The chain combines TRBV6-5 with TRBJ2-7; 9 bases match TRBD1. The CDR3 loop spans 13 amino acids. Germline CDR1 is MNHEY and CDR2 is SVGAGI. The CDR3 DNA reads as TGTGCCAGCACGCTCGATCAGGGACAGGGTCCCCACTTC. It specifies CASTLDQGQGPHF.

The chain is built from TRBV11-2 and TRBJ2-3, with TRBD2 matching 11 bases. After removal of 4 bases from V and 2 bases from J, the junction contained 5 bases not matched to a gene. Germline values: CDR1 SGHAT, CDR2 FQNNGV. This CDR3 has 16 amino acids. The CDR3: CASSSGTSGITDTQYF. The CDR3 DNA sequence: TGTGCCAGCAGCTCCGGGACTAGCGGAATCACAGATACGCAGTATTTT. The entire variable domain, with the rest obtained from reference TRBV11-2 and TRBJ2-3, is as follows: EAGVAQSPRYKIIEKRQSVAFWCNPISGHATLYWYQQILGQGPKLLIQFQNNGVVDDSQLPKDRFSAERLKGVDSTLKIQPAKLEDSAVYLCASSSGTSGITDTQYFGPGTRLTVL.

The V call is TRBV14, the J call TRBJ2-1; 7 nucleotides line up with TRBD1. CDR1 SGHDN and CDR2 FVKESK come from the germline V gene. V was clipped by 8 bases and J by 6 bases; unmatched bases: 4. The CDR3 is 12 residues long. The CDR3 loop reads CASEGASNEQFF. The DNA of the CDR3 is TGTGCCAGCGAGGGGGCGAGCAATGAGCAGTTCTTC. The full variable domain, its missing parts supplied by reference TRBV14 and TRBJ2-1, is EAGVTQFPSHSVIEKGQTVTLRCDPISGHDNLYWYRRVMGKEIKFLLHFVKESKQDESGMPNNRFLAERTGGTYSTLKVQPAELEDSGVYFCASEGASNEQFFGPGTRLTVL.

This chain links TRBV20-1 with TRBJ1-2; no reliable D call. With 5 bases removed from V and 8 bases from J, the gap between germline ends came to 12 bases. From germline, CDR1 is DFQATT and CDR2 SNEGSKA (reference sequence). The CDR3 has 11 residues. CDR3 nucleotides: TGCAGTGCTCAAGGAAGGGAGGGCTACACCTTC. This codes for CSAQGREGYTF.

The chain couples TRBV27 to TRBJ2-1; 15 bases are shared with TRBD2. CDR1 is MNHEY and CDR2 is SMNVEV in the germline V gene (reference sequence). The trim removed 5 bases at V and 1 base at J, leaving 9 bases unmatched. The CDR3 is 19 amino acids. In DNA form, the CDR3 reads TGTGCCAGCAGTCCTTCCGGGACTAGCGGGAGGCTTTCCTACAATGAGCAGTTCTTC. Amino acid sequence: CASSPSGTSGRLSYNEQFF.

The chain links TRBV5-6 to TRBJ1-2; TRBD1 agrees at 10 bases. J lost 6 bases, V lost 4 bases, and 9 bases had no gene match. The CDR3 extends over 15 amino acids. Germline values: CDR1 SGHDT, CDR2 YYEEEE. The CDR3 sequence is CASSIGTGVRDGYTF. CDR3 nucleotides: TGTGCCAGCAGCATTGGGACAGGGGTTAGGGATGGCTACACCTTC.

The chain carries TRBV7-2 and TRBJ1-4; TRBD1 matches at 8 bases. V was pared by 5 bases and J by 5 bases, with 7 bases of the junction left unmatched. Germline CDR1 is SGHTA and CDR2 is FQGNSA. The CDR3 spans 15 residues. CDR3 sequence (DNA): TGTGCCAGCAGCGACCCGGGACAGGTCAATGAAAAACTGTTTTTT. This sequence encodes CASSDPGQVNEKLFF.

The V call is TRBV27, the J call TRBJ2-7, with TRBD1 identical over 10 bases. After removal of 4 bases from V and 9 bases from J, the junction contained 9 bases not matched to a gene. The germline V gene has CDR1 MNHEY and CDR2 SMNVEV (reference sequence). The CDR3 is 14 amino acids. The CDR3 sequence: CASSSGQGPGGQYF. The DNA of the CDR3 is TGTGCCAGCAGTTCGGGACAGGGGCCGGGAGGGCAGTACTTC.

J is TRBJ2-7 and V is TRBV7-9; TRBD2 aligns across 13 bases. With V trimmed by 0 bases and J by 3 bases, 2 bases remained unmatched. The germline CDR1 and CDR2 sequences are SEHNR and FQNEAQ (reference sequence). The CDR3 has 16 amino acids. CDR3 residues: CASSLAGLAGSYEQYF. CDR3 nucleotides: TGTGCCAGCAGCTTAGCGGGACTAGCGGGAAGCTACGAGCAGTACTTC.

The CDR3 DNA sequence: TGTGCCAGCAGCGGACTGGACAGCGGCTCTGGAAACACCATATATTTT. Its protein product is CASSGLDSGSGNTIYF. V and J are TRBV9 and TRBJ1-3; the D gene is possibly TRBD1 (6 bases). The germline V and J ends were trimmed by 3 bases and 0 bases, with 13 bases remaining between them. The CDR3 loop spans 16 amino acids. Germline assignment: CDR1 SGDLS and CDR2 YYNGEE.

For this clone: Distinct nucleotide sequences in the sample also encode this CDR3. V and J are TRBV9 and TRBJ2-5; 12 bases line up with TRBD2. Germline-derived CDR1 and CDR2 are SGDLS and YYNGEE. After removal of 4 bases from V and 4 bases from J, the junction contained 8 bases not matched to a gene. The CDR3 length is 16 residues. The CDR3 DNA reads TGTGCCAGCAGCACCCGGACTAGCGGGAAAGGAGAGACCCAGTACTTC. It codes for CASSTRTSGKGETQYF. The full variable domain, with the rest looked up from reference TRBV9 and TRBJ2-5, is DSGVTQTPKHLITATGQRVTLRCSPRSGDLSVYWYQQSLDQGLQFLIQYYNGEERAKGNILERFSAQQFPDLHSELNLSSLELGDSALYFCASSTRTSGKGETQYFGPGTRLLVL.